The clone carrying this T cell receptor beta chain appeared a few times. The antigen is not known. Absence of ophthalmopathy progression within 18 months defined stable Graves' hyperthyroidism. The diagnoses drew upon clinical symptoms, serum thyroxine and TRAb, thyroid ultrasound and orbital computed tomography. The data belong to a study of T cells in Graves' hyperthyroidism and ophthalmopathy. CDR1 and CDR2 from the germline V gene are DFQATT and SNEGSKA (reference sequence). Trimming removed 1 base at V and 10 bases at J, with 13 bases between. The CDR3 has 12 amino acids. Template material for amplifying TCR beta CDR3 regions consisted of RNA transcripts. HTBI primers were used for first-round RT-PCR of the TCR CDR3. TCRdb re-derived calls from the multiplex PCR reads in MiXCR, one entry per CDR3 protein. The sample lists roughly 700,000 distinct CDR3 sequences, about 14% occurring once. Study-wide points: A 13 V-J signature model discriminated ophthalmopathy versus stable hyperthyroidism. Most thyroid clonotypes with frequency above 0.001 were detected in blood.

This clonotype originated in a woman aged 18-30 years with Graves' hyperthyroidism. V gene TRBV20-1 combines with J gene TRBJ1-1, with a weak D call TRBD1 (5 bases). Sequenced input: blood. In DNA, the CDR3 is TGCAGTGCTAGAGGGGGACTTCCTGCAGCTTTCTTT. It yields the protein CSARGGLPAAFF.